This T cell receptor beta chain was obtained from a study of graft-versus-host responses after intestinal transplantation. In the case of this clone: Antigen: not known.

Profiled with immunoSEQ multiplex PCR; TCRdb holds only in-frame clones, not every one. The sample lists almost 85,000 clones; 91% were seen once. The germline gives CDR1 PRHDT, CDR2 FYEKMQ (reference sequence). Trimming cost V 6 bases and J 6 bases; bases outside gene matches: 11. The CDR3 loop spans 14 amino acids. The source material was unstimulated CD4+ T cells sorted from spleen or lymph node cells, sampled before intestinal transplant. The sequence derives from a human donor who received an intestinal transplant. The chain is built from TRBV13 and TRBJ2-7; 7 nucleotides match TRBD1. CDR3 sequence reads: CASRDGQVGGEQYF. The DNA for the CDR3 is TGTGCCAGCAGAGACGGACAGGTCGGCGGCGAGCAGTACTTC.